Shown below are 13 T cell receptor beta chains from a single sample sequenced in a study of cytomegalovirus exposure and HLA in healthy donors. PCR was performed using 60 Vbeta and 13 Jbeta primers. The method was immunoSEQ multiplex PCR; TCRdb's version includes in-frame clones alone and lacks a portion of them. This table holds fewer than 200,000 clones. The sample comprised PBMCs. The receptors shown here come from a woman aged 55-70 years in good health and CMV-seronegative.

V and J are TRBV19 and TRBJ1-5; D possibly corresponds to TRBD1 (5 bases). Germline V lookup: CDR1 LNHDA, CDR2 SQIVND (reference sequence). The CDR3 extends over 13 amino acids. V lost 3 bases, J lost 6 bases, and 9 bases lay in between. In nucleotides, the CDR3 is TGTGCCAGTAGTATCAAAAGGGGTCAGCCCCAGCATTTT. This translates into CASSIKRGQPQHF. Drawing the rest from reference TRBV19 and TRBJ1-5, the complete variable domain is DGGITQSPKYLFRKEGQNVTLSCEQNLNHDAMYWYRQDPGQGLRLIYYSQIVNDFQKGDIAEGYSVSREKKESFPLTVTSAQKNPTAFYLCASSIKRGQPQHFGDGTRLSIL.

The chain couples TRBV5-1 to TRBJ2-2, with D possibly being TRBD2 (6 bases). Germline values: CDR1 SGHRS, CDR2 YFSETQ. The length of the CDR3 is 15 residues. Trimming shortened V by 4 bases and J by 1 base, and 11 bases separated the two germline ends. The CDR3 spells CASSREPENTGELFF. Here the CDR3 DNA reads TGCGCCAGCAGCCGGGAGCCAGAGAACACCGGGGAGCTGTTTTTT.

The rearrangement joins TRBV6-5 to TRBJ2-7, with a tentative D call TRBD2 (6 bases). The CDR3 totals 14 residues. The V gene lost 6 bases and the J gene lost 2 bases, with 14 bases spanning the gap. The germline V gene encodes CDR1 MNHEY and CDR2 SVGAGI. In DNA, the CDR3 is TGTGCCAGCAGGCGGAAGGGCGGGACCTACGAGCAGTACTTC. Encoded protein: CASRRKGGTYEQYF.

The chain combines TRBV5-1 with TRBJ2-7, with D possibly TRBD1 on 6 matching bases. Germline V gene sequence: CDR1 SGHRS, CDR2 YFSETQ. Trimming shortened V by 5 bases and J by 8 bases, and 14 bases separated the two germline ends. The CDR3 totals 12 residues. The CDR3 loop is CASRDRQEQQYF. The CDR3 nucleotides are TGCGCCAGCAGAGACAGACAGGAACAGCAGTACTTC.

The chain employs TRBV19 and TRBJ1-4; D is unclear. V lost 8 bases and J lost 0, with 19 bases in between. The CDR3 sequence is 17 residues long. Germline CDR1 reads LNHDA; CDR2 reads SQIVND (reference sequence). DNA of the CDR3: TGTGCCAGTTCTTTTTTGGTTAGAGGAGCAACTAATGAAAAACTGTTTTTT. It codes for CASSFLVRGATNEKLFF.

This chain connects TRBV28 to TRBJ1-2; 8 bases align to TRBD1. J was trimmed by 6 bases and V by 3 bases; bases with no gene match: 6. The germline gives CDR1 MDHEN, CDR2 SYDVKM. The CDR3 has 14 amino acids. CDR3 nucleotides: TGTGCCAGCAGTTTGGGCAGGGGGCGGGATGGCTACACCTTC. This translates into CASSLGRGRDGYTF.

The chain combines TRBV5-6 with TRBJ2-7; 8 nucleotides agree with TRBD2. Germline lookup yields CDR1 SGHDT and CDR2 YYEEEE. The CDR3 totals 16 residues. With V trimmed by 0 bases and J by 1 base, 6 bases remained unmatched. This CDR3 is CASSLGPAGESYEQYF. CDR3 DNA: TGTGCCAGCAGCTTGGGCCCAGCGGGAGAATCCTACGAGCAGTACTTC.

The rearrangement uses TRBV27 and TRBJ1-1; D gene ambiguous. Trimming took off 5 bases at V and 2 bases at J, with 9 bases between the two ends. The CDR3 extends over 13 amino acids. Germline V CDR1 and CDR2: MNHEY, SMNVEV (reference sequence). CDR3 sequence reads: CASSREPNTEAFF. The CDR3 bases are TGTGCCAGCAGTCGAGAGCCTAACACTGAAGCTTTCTTT.

This sequence joins TRBV19 and TRBJ2-6; 7 bases line up with TRBD1. There are 18 residues in the CDR3. Germline V gene sequence: CDR1 LNHDA, CDR2 SQIVND (reference sequence). V lost 4 bases and J lost 0; bases outside the gene matches: 9. CDR3 protein: CASSRGQMILSGANVLTF. The CDR3 bases are TGTGCCAGTAGTAGGGGACAGATGATACTCTCTGGGGCCAACGTCCTGACTTTC.

CDR3 amino acids: CASSQEIARSLTNEQFF. The CDR3 region has the DNA TGCGCCAGCAGCCAAGAGATAGCGCGGAGTCTGACCAATGAGCAGTTCTTC. The V and J genes are TRBV4-1 and TRBJ2-1; possibly TRBD2 for D (5 bases). Trimming removed 0 bases from V and 6 bases from J, with 18 bases in between. From germline, CDR1 is MGHRA and CDR2 YSYEKL. The CDR3 loop spans 17 amino acids.

The V call is TRBV27, the J call TRBJ1-1; unclear D gene. Between the trimmed V and J ends, which lost 7 bases and 0 bases, there was a span of 9 bases. The CDR3 is 13 amino acids. Per germline, CDR1 MNHEY and CDR2 SMNVEV (reference sequence). The CDR3 DNA reads TGTGCCAGCATGGCAGTCATGAACACTGAAGCTTTCTTT. Protein product: CASMAVMNTEAFF.

J is TRBJ1-1 and V is TRBV19, with D possibly TRBD1 on 6 matching bases. CDR3 length: 16 residues. V lost 7 bases to trimming and J lost 2 bases, with 20 bases between them. The germline V gene has CDR1 LNHDA and CDR2 SQIVND (reference sequence). The CDR3 region has the DNA TGTGCCAGTACCCTCGTATTTTACAGGGCTAACACTGAAGCTTTCTTT. Encoded protein: CASTLVFYRANTEAFF.

This chain joins TRBV5-1 and TRBJ2-5; 7 nucleotides match TRBD1. Germline V gene data show CDR1 as SGHRS and CDR2 as YFSETQ. Trimming took 3 bases from V and 1 from J; bases not matched to a gene: 12. The CDR3 runs 17 residues. The CDR3 DNA reads as TGCGCCAGCAGCTCGGTCACCGGGACAGCCATCCAAGAGACCCAGTACTTC. Encoded protein: CASSSVTGTAIQETQYF.